The 32 T cell receptor beta chains reported below all come from one sample, sequenced in a study of T cell changes during pregnancy in multiple sclerosis (dated by TCRdb to between 2018 and 2020). Library preparation employed the immunoSEQ multiplex PCR assay. What TCRdb holds here is the immuneACCESS table cut down to in-frame rearrangements. Part of the clones is not present; checked against another copy, under half of the missing clones reflect an unresolved V gene, and the others are unexplained. The sample table holds roughly 60,000 clones, of which roughly 89% were seen once. The ten largest clones capture roughly 1.5% of the sample. This material consisted of peripheral blood, taken in the second trimester of pregnancy. These receptors all stem from a female donor with multiple sclerosis, enrolled in a pregnancy study.

This chain links TRBV6-1 with TRBJ2-1, with TRBD1 matching 9 bases. The CDR3 consists of 13 residues. Germline values: CDR1 MNHNS, CDR2 SASEGT. Germline trimming cut 5 bases from V and 13 bases from J; bases unmatched to any gene: 9. CDR3 in DNA: TGTGCCAGCAGTAAACAGGGGGCGCAGGGACAGTTCTTC. Amino acid sequence: CASSKQGAQGQFF.

There are a few counts of this clone. This sequence joins TRBV7-9 and TRBJ1-1, with 10 nucleotides matching TRBD1. The CDR3 extends over 16 amino acids. The J segment lost 0 bases and the V segment lost 3 bases, leaving 4 bases of the junction unmatched. Germline V gene data show CDR1 as SEHNR and CDR2 as FQNEAQ (reference sequence). Written as DNA, the CDR3 is TGTGCCAGCAGCTTCGGACAGGGGGGTATGAACACTGAAGCTTTCTTT. Amino acids: CASSFGQGGMNTEAFF.

This clone was picked up one time. The chain joins TRBV9 to TRBJ1-3; D possibly corresponds to TRBD1 (5 bases). Per the germline V gene, CDR1 is SGDLS and CDR2 is YYNGEE. Trimming left V 4 bases short and J 0 bases short, with 14 bases between. The CDR3 covers 16 residues. The CDR3 loop reads CASSPTGHHSGNTIYF. In nucleotides, the CDR3 is TGTGCCAGCAGCCCCACCGGACACCACTCTGGAAACACCATATATTTT.

The J gene is TRBJ2-6, the V gene TRBV4-1; a weak D match, TRBD1 (6 bases). The V end lost 3 bases, the J end lost 0 bases, and 12 bases lay between the germline ends. This CDR3 comprises 17 residues. Germline assignment: CDR1 MGHRA and CDR2 YSYEKL. In DNA form, the CDR3 reads TGCGCCAGCAGCCAGAGACAGGATTTCTCTGGGGCCAACGTCCTGACTTTC. This codes for CASSQRQDFSGANVLTF.

This clone was detected only once. The rearrangement uses TRBV28 and TRBJ2-7, with 8 positions matching TRBD1. The CDR3 loop spans 17 amino acids. Germline-derived CDR1 and CDR2 are MDHEN and SYDVKM. Trimming at V came to 6 bases and at J to 3 bases, leaving 16 bases not matched to a gene. Here the CDR3 reads CASREAGTGLKGYEQYF. The CDR3 nucleotides are TGTGCCAGCAGGGAGGCCGGGACAGGCCTTAAGGGCTACGAGCAGTACTTC.

The chain employs TRBV4-3 and TRBJ2-1; 13 bases are a match to TRBD2. The CDR3 length is 18 residues. Trimming removed 0 bases from V and 7 bases from J; junction bases left unmatched: 9. The V gene's germline CDR1 is LGHNA and CDR2 YSLEER. The CDR3 nucleotides are TGCGCCAGCAGCCAAGATACTAGCGGGAGGGGTTATCGGAATGAGCAGTTCTTC. This encodes CASSQDTSGRGYRNEQFF.

The V call is TRBV28, the J call TRBJ2-5; tentative D call: TRBD2 (6 bases). V was shortened by 3 bases and J by 4 bases, with 12 bases between the two germline ends. The CDR3 is 14 amino acids. The V gene's germline CDR1 is MDHEN and CDR2 SYDVKM. The CDR3 spells CASSFGGGRETQYF. The CDR3 DNA reads as TGTGCCAGCAGTTTCGGGGGAGGACGAGAGACCCAGTACTTC.

The chain carries TRBV11-1 and TRBJ1-1, with D perhaps matching TRBD1 (6 bases). Trimming pared 1 base from V and 1 base from J, leaving 13 bases between. Germline lookup yields CDR1 SGHAT and CDR2 FQDESV (reference sequence). There are 16 residues in the CDR3. CDR3 sequence (DNA): TGTGCCAGCAGCTTAGTATATGGGACACCGAACACTGAAGCTTTCTTT. Protein: CASSLVYGTPNTEAFF.

The CDR3 protein is CASRPGQGTEAFF. The CDR3, as DNA: TGCGCCAGCAGACCGGGACAGGGGACTGAAGCTTTCTTT. The rearrangement uses TRBV10-1 and TRBJ1-1; 10 bases align to TRBD1. This CDR3 is 13 amino acids long. Germline V gene data show CDR1 as WNHNN and CDR2 as SYGVQD (reference sequence). V lost 6 bases and J lost 5; bases outside the gene matches: 3.

This clone has only one observation. The J gene is TRBJ2-3, the V gene TRBV5-1; D unresolved. CDR3 length: 13 amino acids. The V end lost 3 bases, the J end lost 1 base, and 6 bases lay between the germline ends. Germline V gives CDR1 SGHRS, CDR2 YFSETQ. CDR3 coding DNA: TGCGCCAGCAGCTCCCGGGGCACAGATACGCAGTATTTT. Amino acid sequence: CASSSRGTDTQYF.

The rearrangement links TRBV9 to TRBJ2-1; possibly TRBD2 for D (6 bases). Germline V gene data show CDR1 as SGDLS and CDR2 as YYNGEE. Trimming shortened V by 1 base and J by 4 bases, and 12 bases separated the two germline ends. The CDR3 runs 15 residues. CDR3 amino acids: CASSVSVRGYNEQFF. The DNA of the CDR3 is TGTGCCAGCAGCGTAAGCGTTCGGGGGTACAATGAGCAGTTCTTC.

This clone was seen a single time. This chain connects TRBV29-1 to TRBJ2-2, with 10 bases matching TRBD1. The germline gives CDR1 SQVTM, CDR2 ANQGSEA. The CDR3 is 15 residues long. With 7 bases clipped from V and 3 bases from J, the junction kept 8 bases outside the gene matches. DNA of the CDR3: TGCAGCGGGACGACAGGGGGCGCTGACACCGGGGAGCTGTTTTTT. This codes for CSGTTGGADTGELFF.

The genes are TRBV30 and TRBJ1-2; no definite D call. Looked up from germline, CDR1 is GTSNPN and CDR2 is SVGIG (reference sequence). CDR3 length: 15 residues. V lost 0 bases to trimming and J lost 0 bases, with 11 bases between them. The CDR3 sequence is CAWSVIRVPNYGYTF. The CDR3 DNA follows: TGTGCCTGGAGTGTAATCCGGGTCCCTAACTATGGCTACACCTTC. Filled out from reference TRBV30 and TRBJ1-2, the complete variable domain reads SQTIHQWPATLVQPVGSPLSLECTVEGTSNPNLYWYRQAAGRGLQLLFYSVGIGQISSEVPQNLSASRPQDRQFILSSKKLLLSDSGFYLCAWSVIRVPNYGYTFGSGTRLTVV.

V is TRBV4-2 and J is TRBJ2-3; TRBD1 agrees at 8 bases. V gave up 4 bases and J gave up 3 bases; unmatched junction bases: 6. Germline V gene sequence: CDR1 LGHNA, CDR2 YNFKEQ. The CDR3 runs to 15 residues. The CDR3 spells CASSPLTGDTDTQYF. The CDR3 DNA reads TGTGCCAGCAGCCCCCTGACAGGGGATACAGATACGCAGTATTTT.

The CDR3 protein is CASSGTSGTGELFF. The CDR3 nucleotides are TGTGCCAGCAGTGGGACTAGCGGAACCGGGGAGCTGTTTTTT. V and J are TRBV6-4 and TRBJ2-2, with 10 nucleotides matching TRBD2. Germline V gene sequence: CDR1 MRHNA, CDR2 SNTAGT. J lost 5 bases, V lost 4 bases, and 1 base had no gene match. This CDR3 is built from 14 residues.

The chain combines TRBV6-4 with TRBJ2-3; 10 bases line up with TRBD2. Trimming at V came to 3 bases and at J to 4 bases, leaving 4 bases not matched to a gene. CDR1 and CDR2 from the germline V gene are MRHNA and SNTAGT. The CDR3 consists of 15 residues. The CDR3 sequence: CASSELAGGSDTQYF. DNA for the CDR3: TGTGCCAGCAGTGAATTAGCGGGAGGATCAGATACGCAGTATTTT.

The chain recombines TRBV2 with TRBJ2-3; 8 bases are shared with TRBD2. From germline, CDR1 is SNHLY and CDR2 FYNNEI. There are 12 residues in the CDR3. V lost 8 bases, J lost 8 bases, and 6 bases stayed unmatched. For the CDR3, the DNA is TGTGCCAGCGTCCGGGAGGGGGGTACGCAGTATTTT. Protein sequence: CASVREGGTQYF.

The gene calls are TRBV7-6 and TRBJ1-1; a weak D match, TRBD1 (6 bases). Trimming took 4 bases from V and 5 from J, leaving 20 bases between them. CDR1 and CDR2 (germline): SGHVS, FNYEAQ. The CDR3 has 16 amino acids. The CDR3 region has the DNA TGTGCCAGCAGCTCCCTTTTGTCGGCAGGGGAAACTGAAGCTTTCTTT. Its protein product is CASSSLLSAGETEAFF.

The chain uses TRBV11-2 and TRBJ2-3; perhaps TRBD1 as D (6 bases). There are 15 residues in the CDR3. CDR1 and CDR2 (germline): SGHAT, FQNNGV. V was cut by 5 bases and J by 2 bases, with 14 bases left in between. The CDR3 is CASSRVQGSTDTQYF. CDR3 bases: TGTGCCAGCAGCCGGGTACAGGGTTCCACAGATACGCAGTATTTT.

The chain is built from TRBV5-1 and TRBJ2-7; maybe TRBD1 (7 bases). Germline V gives CDR1 SGHRS, CDR2 YFSETQ. V lost 0 bases to trimming and J lost 3 bases, with 16 bases between them. The CDR3 covers 16 residues. The DNA of the CDR3 is TGCGCCAGCAGCTTGGGGGGGGAGACAGGGATCTACGAGCAGTACTTC. Protein: CASSLGGETGIYEQYF.

The chain has TRBV13 and TRBJ2-7; 9 positions agree with TRBD2. The germline CDR1 and CDR2 sequences are PRHDT and FYEKMQ (reference sequence). The CDR3 has 18 residues. V lost 5 bases, J lost 2 bases, and 16 bases stayed unmatched. Written as DNA, the CDR3 is TGTGCCAGCAGCGACGGGTCCCTAGCGGGGACCTTTCCCTACGAGCAGTACTTC. Amino acids: CASSDGSLAGTFPYEQYF.

The chain uses TRBV28 and TRBJ1-6; TRBD1 matches 8 bases. Germline CDR1 is MDHEN and CDR2 is SYDVKM. Trimming removed 8 bases from V and 14 bases from J; junction bases left unmatched: 5. The CDR3 totals 11 residues. CDR3 nucleotide sequence: TGTGCCAGCTCTTCGGACAGGGCCCTCCACTTT. As protein: CASSSDRALHF.

This rearrangement joins TRBV4-1 to TRBJ2-5; 8 positions agree with TRBD2. The J call is doubtful: the DNA matches TRBJ2-7 better. Germline lookup yields CDR1 MGHRA and CDR2 YSYEKL. This CDR3 spans 15 amino acids. CDR3 in DNA: TGCGCCAGCAGCCACGGGACTAGGAGCTCCTACGAGCAGTACTTC. Its protein is CASSHGTRSSYEQYF.

J is TRBJ2-1 and V is TRBV6-1, with 13 positions matching TRBD2. CDR3 length: 15 residues. Germline V lookup: CDR1 MNHNS, CDR2 SASEGT. J lost 6 bases, V lost 6 bases, and 5 bases had no gene match. The CDR3 protein is CASSQTSGRVNEQFF. CDR3 bases: TGTGCCAGCAGCCAAACTAGCGGGAGGGTCAATGAGCAGTTCTTC.

This chain connects TRBV6-5 to TRBJ2-7; D possibly corresponds to TRBD1 (6 bases). CDR1 and CDR2 from the germline V gene are MNHEY and SVGAGI. The length of the CDR3 is 14 residues. V was trimmed by 6 bases and J by 3 bases, leaving 15 bases between them. CDR3 region: CASRQGGGFYEQYF. CDR3 nucleotide sequence: TGTGCCAGCAGACAGGGTGGCGGATTCTACGAGCAGTACTTC.

A single count supports this clone. The chain recombines TRBV21-1 with TRBJ1-3; the table's D gene call, TRBD1, was not cross checked with the DNA. TRBV21-1 is described as a pseudogene. The CDR3 spans 17 residues. As DNA, the CDR3 is TGTGCCAGCAGCAACCCCGACAGGAGGATCTCTGGAAACACCATATATTTT. Amino acids: CASSNPDRRISGNTIYF.

The chain has TRBV29-1 and TRBJ2-7; tentatively, D is TRBD2 (5 bases). Per the germline V gene, CDR1 is SQVTM and CDR2 is ANQGSEA. Trimming cost V 1 base and J 3 bases, with 16 bases left between them. The CDR3 spans 15 residues. Here the CDR3 reads CSVEGATDWDYEQYF. CDR3 coding DNA: TGCAGCGTTGAAGGCGCGACGGACTGGGACTACGAGCAGTACTTC.

The chain combines TRBV5-5 with TRBJ1-1; 9 nucleotides align to TRBD1. This CDR3 contains 16 residues. Trimming took 0 bases from V and 3 from J; bases not matched to a gene: 6. Germline CDR1 is SGHKS and CDR2 is YYEKEE (reference sequence). The CDR3 loop is CASSLAGQGQDTEAFF. The CDR3 bases are TGTGCCAGCAGCTTGGCGGGACAGGGCCAGGACACTGAAGCTTTCTTT.

This chain joins TRBV9 and TRBJ2-3; D ambiguous. The germline CDR1 and CDR2 sequences are SGDLS and YYNGEE. The CDR3 is 15 residues long. The germline V and J ends were trimmed by 4 bases and 6 bases, with 18 bases remaining between them. This chain's CDR3 is CASSRLTLGVDTQYF. The CDR3 nucleotides read TGTGCCAGCAGCCGGTTGACGTTGGGCGTGGATACGCAGTATTTT.

J is TRBJ2-7 and V is TRBV19; 10 positions match TRBD1. CDR3 length: 16 amino acids. After removal of 5 bases from V and 2 bases from J, the junction contained 9 bases not matched to a gene. Germline V gene sequence: CDR1 LNHDA, CDR2 SQIVND (reference sequence). The CDR3 protein is CASSPGTGQGTYEQYF. DNA of the CDR3: TGTGCCAGTAGTCCCGGGACGGGACAGGGGACCTACGAGCAGTACTTC. The full variable domain, with the rest looked up from reference TRBV19 and TRBJ2-7, is DGGITQSPKYLFRKEGQNVTLSCEQNLNHDAMYWYRQDPGQGLRLIYYSQIVNDFQKGDIAEGYSVSREKKESFPLTVTSAQKNPTAFYLCASSPGTGQGTYEQYFGPGTRLTVT.

The chain couples TRBV28 to TRBJ2-5, with 8 positions matching TRBD2. The V and J ends lost 4 bases and 2 bases, in that order; junction bases with no gene match: 3. The CDR3 is 14 amino acids. The germline V gene encodes CDR1 MDHEN and CDR2 SYDVKM. DNA for the CDR3: TGTGCCAGCAGTTCAGGCGGGAGGCAAGAGACCCAGTACTTC. Protein product: CASSSGGRQETQYF.

This chain uses TRBV11-2 with TRBJ2-1; D call uncertain. Germline V lookup: CDR1 SGHAT, CDR2 FQNNGV. The CDR3 sequence is 14 residues long. Trimming shortened V by 1 base and J by 6 bases, and 10 bases separated the two germline ends. DNA of the CDR3: TGTGCCAGCAGCTTAGTTCTAGTAACCAATGAGCAGTTCTTC. Translation: CASSLVLVTNEQFF.